This TCR beta chain is from a study of beta chain features in type 1 diabetes. The V gene end was trimmed by 3 bases and the J gene end by 6 bases; junction bases not matched to a gene: 6. There are 15 residues in the CDR3. Study-wide results and caveats: Shortening that was moderate but significant affected the TCRB CDR3s of Type 1 diabetes patients in all four CD4+ subsets.

Every bit of the isolated RNA underwent reverse transcription, so sequencing read expressed TCRB transcripts. Libraries were prepared by immunoSEQ multiplex PCR; TCRdb keeps only in-frame clonotypes and omits some of them. Of about 700,000 clones detected, around an eighth appear once; the ten largest clones hold approximately 0.021%. This clone has at least ten counts. Its antigen is currently unknown. V and J are TRBV23-1 and TRBJ1-4; the match to TRBD1 covers 8 bases. TRBV23-1 is an open reading frame whose function is uncertain. This TCR came from a man younger than 30 with type 1 diabetes. The sample comprised naive CD4+ T cells from blood. CDR3 protein: CASSQWTGSYEKLFF. In DNA form, the CDR3 reads TGCGCCAGCAGTCAGTGGACAGGGTCGTATGAAAAACTGTTTTTT.